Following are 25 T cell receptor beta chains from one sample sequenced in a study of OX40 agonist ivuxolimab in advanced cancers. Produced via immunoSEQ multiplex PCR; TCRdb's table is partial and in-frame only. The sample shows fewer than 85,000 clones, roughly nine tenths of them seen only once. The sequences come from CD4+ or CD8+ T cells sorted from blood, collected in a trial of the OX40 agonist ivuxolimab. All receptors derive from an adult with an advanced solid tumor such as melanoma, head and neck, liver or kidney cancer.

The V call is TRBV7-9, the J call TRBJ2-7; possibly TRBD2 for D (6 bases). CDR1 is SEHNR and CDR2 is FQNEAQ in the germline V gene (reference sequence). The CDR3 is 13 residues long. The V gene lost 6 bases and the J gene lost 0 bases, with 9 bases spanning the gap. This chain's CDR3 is CASSRGSSYEQYF. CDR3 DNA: TGTGCCAGCAGTCGGGGGAGCTCCTACGAGCAGTACTTC.

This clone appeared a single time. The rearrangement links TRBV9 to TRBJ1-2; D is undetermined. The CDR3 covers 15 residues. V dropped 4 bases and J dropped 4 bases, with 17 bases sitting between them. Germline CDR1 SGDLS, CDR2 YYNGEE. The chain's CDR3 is CASSSQNKAGYGYTF. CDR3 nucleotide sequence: TGTGCCAGCAGCTCCCAAAATAAGGCTGGCTATGGCTACACCTTC.

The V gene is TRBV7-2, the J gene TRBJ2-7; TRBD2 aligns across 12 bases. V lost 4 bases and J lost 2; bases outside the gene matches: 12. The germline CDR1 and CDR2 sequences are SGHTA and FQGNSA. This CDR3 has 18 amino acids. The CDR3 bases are TGTGCCAGCAGCTCCCGCGGGCTAGCGGGAGGGAGGGCCTACGAGCAGTACTTC. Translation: CASSSRGLAGGRAYEQYF.

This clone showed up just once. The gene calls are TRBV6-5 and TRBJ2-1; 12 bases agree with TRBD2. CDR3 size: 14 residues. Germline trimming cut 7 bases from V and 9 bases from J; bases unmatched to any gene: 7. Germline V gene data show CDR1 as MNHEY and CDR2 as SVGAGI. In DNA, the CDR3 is TGTGCCAGCAAGACTAGCGGGGGTTATAGTGAGCAGTTCTTC. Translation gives CASKTSGGYSEQFF.

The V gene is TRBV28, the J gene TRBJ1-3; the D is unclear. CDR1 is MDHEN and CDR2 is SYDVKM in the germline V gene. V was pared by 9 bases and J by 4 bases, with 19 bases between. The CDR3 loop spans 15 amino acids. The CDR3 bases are TGTGCCAGTAATAACCCTCGGCGAGACGGAAACACCATATATTTT. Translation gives CASNNPRRDGNTIYF.

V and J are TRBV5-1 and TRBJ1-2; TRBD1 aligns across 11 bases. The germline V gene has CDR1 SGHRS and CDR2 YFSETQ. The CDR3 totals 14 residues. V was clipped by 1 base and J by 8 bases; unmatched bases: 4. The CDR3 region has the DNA TGCGCCAGCAGCTTGTTGGGACAGGGGGTGGGCTACACCTTC. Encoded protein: CASSLLGQGVGYTF.

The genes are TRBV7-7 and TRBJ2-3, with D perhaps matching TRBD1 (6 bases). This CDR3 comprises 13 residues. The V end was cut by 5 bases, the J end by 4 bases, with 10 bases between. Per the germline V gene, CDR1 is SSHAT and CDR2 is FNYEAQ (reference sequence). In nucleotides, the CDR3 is TGTGCCAGCAGCCCAGGGGTGGCAGATACGCAGTATTTT. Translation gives CASSPGVADTQYF.

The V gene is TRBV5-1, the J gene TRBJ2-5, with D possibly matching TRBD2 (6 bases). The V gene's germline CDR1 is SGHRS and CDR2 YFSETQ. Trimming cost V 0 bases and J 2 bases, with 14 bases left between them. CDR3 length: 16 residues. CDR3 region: CASSLEGGALQETQYF. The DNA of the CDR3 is TGCGCCAGCAGCTTGGAGGGCGGGGCTTTACAAGAGACCCAGTACTTC.

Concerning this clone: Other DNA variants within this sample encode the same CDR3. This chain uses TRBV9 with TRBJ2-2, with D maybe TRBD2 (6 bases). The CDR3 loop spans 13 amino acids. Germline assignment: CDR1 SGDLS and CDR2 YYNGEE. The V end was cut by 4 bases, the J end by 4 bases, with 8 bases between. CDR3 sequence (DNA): TGTGCCAGCAGCCTCGGGGGCACCGGGGAGCTGTTTTTT. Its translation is CASSLGGTGELFF.

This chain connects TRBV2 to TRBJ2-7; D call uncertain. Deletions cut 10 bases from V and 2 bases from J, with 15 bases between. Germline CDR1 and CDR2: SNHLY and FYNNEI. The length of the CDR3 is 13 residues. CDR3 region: CATSRVNPYEQYF. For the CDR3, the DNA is TGTGCCACATCACGAGTAAACCCCTACGAGCAGTACTTC.

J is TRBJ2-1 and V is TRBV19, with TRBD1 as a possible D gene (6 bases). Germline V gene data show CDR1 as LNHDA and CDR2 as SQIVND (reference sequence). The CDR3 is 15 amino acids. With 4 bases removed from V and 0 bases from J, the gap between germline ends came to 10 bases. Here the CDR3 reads CASSRTANSYNEQFF. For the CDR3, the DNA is TGTGCCAGTAGTAGGACAGCCAACTCCTACAATGAGCAGTTCTTC.

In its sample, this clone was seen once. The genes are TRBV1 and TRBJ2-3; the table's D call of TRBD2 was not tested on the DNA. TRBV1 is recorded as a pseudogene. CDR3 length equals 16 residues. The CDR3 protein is CTSSQDHGRGADTQYF. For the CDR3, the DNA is TGCACCAGCAGCCAAGATCATGGGCGGGGGGCAGATACGCAGTATTTT.

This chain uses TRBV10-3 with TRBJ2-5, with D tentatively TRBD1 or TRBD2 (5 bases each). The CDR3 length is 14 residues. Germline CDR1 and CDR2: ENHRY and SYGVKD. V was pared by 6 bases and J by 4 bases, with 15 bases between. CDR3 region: CAIRPPGQGETQYF. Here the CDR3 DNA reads TGTGCCATCAGACCCCCGGGGCAAGGAGAGACCCAGTACTTC.

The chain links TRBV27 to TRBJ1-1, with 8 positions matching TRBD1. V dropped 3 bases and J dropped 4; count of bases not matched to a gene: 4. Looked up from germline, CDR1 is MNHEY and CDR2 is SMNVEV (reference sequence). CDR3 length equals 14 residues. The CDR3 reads CASSLDRVGTEAFF. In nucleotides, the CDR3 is TGTGCCAGCAGTTTGGACAGGGTGGGCACTGAAGCTTTCTTT.

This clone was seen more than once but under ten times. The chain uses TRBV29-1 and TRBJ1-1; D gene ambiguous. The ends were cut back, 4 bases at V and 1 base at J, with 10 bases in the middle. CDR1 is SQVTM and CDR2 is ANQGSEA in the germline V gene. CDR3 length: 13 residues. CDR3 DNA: TGCAGCGTTGCGGAAGGTACGAACACTGAAGCTTTCTTT. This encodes CSVAEGTNTEAFF.

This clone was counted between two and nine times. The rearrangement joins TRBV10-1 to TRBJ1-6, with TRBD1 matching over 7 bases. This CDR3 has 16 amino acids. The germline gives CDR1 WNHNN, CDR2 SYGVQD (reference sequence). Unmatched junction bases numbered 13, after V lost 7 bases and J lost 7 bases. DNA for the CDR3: TGCGCCAGCACTGCACTTACGGGACAGCTAAATTCACCCCTCCACTTT. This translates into CASTALTGQLNSPLHF.

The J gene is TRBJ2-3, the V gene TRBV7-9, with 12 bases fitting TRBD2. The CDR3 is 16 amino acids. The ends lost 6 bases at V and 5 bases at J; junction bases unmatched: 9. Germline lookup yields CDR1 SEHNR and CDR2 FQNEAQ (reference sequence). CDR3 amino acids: CASRSTSGGIGDTQYF. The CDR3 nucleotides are TGTGCCAGCAGATCGACTAGCGGGGGAATTGGAGATACGCAGTATTTT.

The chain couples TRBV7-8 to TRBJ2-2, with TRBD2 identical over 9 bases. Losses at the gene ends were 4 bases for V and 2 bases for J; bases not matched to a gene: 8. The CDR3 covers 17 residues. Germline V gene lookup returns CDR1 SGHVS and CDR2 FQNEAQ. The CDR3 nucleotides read TGTGCCAGCAGCTGGACCCCGACTAGCGGTAACACCGGGGAGCTGTTTTTT. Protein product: CASSWTPTSGNTGELFF.

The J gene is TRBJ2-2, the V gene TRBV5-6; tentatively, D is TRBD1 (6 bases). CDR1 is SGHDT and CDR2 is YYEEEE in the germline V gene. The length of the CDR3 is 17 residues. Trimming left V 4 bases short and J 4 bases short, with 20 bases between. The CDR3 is CASSRSLNRASTGELFF. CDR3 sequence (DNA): TGTGCCAGCAGCCGTTCTCTTAACAGGGCCAGCACCGGGGAGCTGTTTTTT. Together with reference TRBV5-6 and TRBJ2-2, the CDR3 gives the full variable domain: DAGVTQSPTHLIKTRGQQVTLRCSPKSGHDTVSWYQQALGQGPQFIFQYYEEEERQRGNFPDRFSGHQFPNYSSELNVNALLLGDSALYLCASSRSLNRASTGELFFGEGSRLTVL.

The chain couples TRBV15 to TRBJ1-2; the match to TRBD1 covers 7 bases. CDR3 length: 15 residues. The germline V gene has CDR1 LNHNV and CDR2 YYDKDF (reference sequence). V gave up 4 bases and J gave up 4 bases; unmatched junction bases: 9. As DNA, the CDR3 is TGTGCCACCAGCATTGGGAGGGGGCAACGCTATGGCTACACCTTC. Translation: CATSIGRGQRYGYTF.

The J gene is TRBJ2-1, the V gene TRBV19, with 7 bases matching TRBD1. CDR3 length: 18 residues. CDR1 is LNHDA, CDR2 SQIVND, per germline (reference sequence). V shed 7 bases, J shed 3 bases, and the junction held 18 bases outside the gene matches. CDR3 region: CASMGQRERRYHYNEQFF. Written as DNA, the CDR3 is TGTGCCAGTATGGGACAGAGGGAGCGAAGATATCACTACAATGAGCAGTTCTTC.

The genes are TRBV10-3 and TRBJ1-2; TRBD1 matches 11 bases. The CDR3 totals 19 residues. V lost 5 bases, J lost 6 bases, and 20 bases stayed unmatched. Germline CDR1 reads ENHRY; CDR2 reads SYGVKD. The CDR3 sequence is CAISPRTGQGGKLIDGYTF. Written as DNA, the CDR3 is TGTGCCATCAGTCCCCGAACGGGACAGGGGGGAAAGTTGATCGATGGCTACACCTTC.

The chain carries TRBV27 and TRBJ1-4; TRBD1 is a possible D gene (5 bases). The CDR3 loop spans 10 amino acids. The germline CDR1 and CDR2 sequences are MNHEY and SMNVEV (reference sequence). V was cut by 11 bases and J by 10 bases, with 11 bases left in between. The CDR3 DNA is TGTGCCGTTAGGGGTGGAAAACTGTTTTTT. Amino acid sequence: CAVRGGKLFF. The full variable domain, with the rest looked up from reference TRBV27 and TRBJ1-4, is EAQVTQNPRYLITVTGKKLTVTCSQNMNHEYMSWYRQDPGLGLRQIYYSMNVEVTDKGDVPEGYKVSRKEKRNFPLILESPSPNQTSLYFCAVRGGKLFFGSGTQLSVL.

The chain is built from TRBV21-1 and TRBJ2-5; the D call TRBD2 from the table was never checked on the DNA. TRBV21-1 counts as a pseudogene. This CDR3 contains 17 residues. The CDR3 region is CASSKFSGGPGQETQYF. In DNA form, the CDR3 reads TGTGCCAGCAGCAAATTTAGCGGGGGGCCGGGGCAAGAGACCCAGTACTTC.

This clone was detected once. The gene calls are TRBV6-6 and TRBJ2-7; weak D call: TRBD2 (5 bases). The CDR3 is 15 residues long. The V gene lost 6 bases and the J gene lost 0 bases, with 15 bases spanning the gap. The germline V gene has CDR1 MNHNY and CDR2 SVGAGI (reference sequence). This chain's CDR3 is CASSVSRDSSYEQYF. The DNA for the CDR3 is TGTGCCAGCAGCGTATCCCGGGATTCCTCCTACGAGCAGTACTTC.